This entry lists 2 T cell receptor beta chains sequenced from one sample in a study of T-cell memory formation after mild COVID-19. TCRdb recomputed calls from the 5' RACE reads with MiXCR, one row per CDR3 protein. This repertoire shows roughly 480,000 distinct CDR3 sequences, around 27% found once; its top ten account for 9.5% to 15%. Source material: PBMCs or a T cell subset sorted from them (not recorded which). These receptors all come from an adult woman who had mild COVID-19 (a few samples of this study predate the infection). Cell type and time point are not known.

V gene TRBV5-1 combines with J gene TRBJ1-1; 12 bases fit TRBD1. The CDR3 spans 13 residues. Germline V gene lookup returns CDR1 SGHRS and CDR2 YFSETQ. With V trimmed by 4 bases and J by 11 bases, 6 bases remained unmatched. The CDR3 region is CASSRGQGARAFF. CDR3 nucleotides: TGCGCCAGCAGCCGGGGACAGGGGGCGAGGGCTTTCTTT.

The CDR3 region is CASHSQGFTEAFF. CDR3 coding DNA: TGTGCCAGTCATTCACAGGGATTCACTGAAGCTTTCTTT. The chain recombines TRBV12-3 or TRBV12-4 with TRBJ1-1, with D maybe TRBD1 (6 bases). Trimming left V 9 bases short and J 4 bases short, with 15 bases between. The CDR3 runs to 13 residues.